This T cell receptor (beta chain) is drawn from a study of blood T cell repertoires in COVID-19 (dated by TCRdb to between 2020 and 2021). About the full investigation: Samples covering the acute and convalescent phases of COVID-19 were provided by collaborators in the United States, Italy and Spain. The material from the prospective study consisted of cDNA or gDNA derived from T cells, B-cell-depleted T cells, or PBMCs. Deeply sampled blood TCRbeta repertoires from subjects exposed to, actively infected with, or recovered from COVID-19 were included in the dataset. The repertoires were made available in a free public database intended to serve as a resource for research on the immune response to SARS-CoV-2. The samples were drawn from two sources: the first 160 participants of the ongoing ImmuneRACE study, and 950 to 1,500 subjects contributed by 6 global collaborators. Nearly every sample came with metadata listing a de-identified subject ID, COVID-19 status, age in years and sex. HLA class I and class II types, where available, came from metadata supplied by the sample provider rather than from assay-based typing. Study-wide findings and limitations: How much clinical and demographic metadata was included differed by source and by participant, and the metadata was provided uncurated.

TCRbeta CDR3 regions were amplified from genomic DNA by means of the immunoSEQ Assay, a bias-controlled multiplex PCR. In the authors' own workflow: Nucleated cell counts per sample were estimated from amplification of reference gene primers within the assay. To quantify the absolute abundance of each unique TCRbeta CDR3 rearrangement, sequence reads were collapsed and filtered. For each sample, productive Simpson clonality was calculated as the square root of Simpson's diversity index over productive rearrangements. Not all clones reach the TCRdb copy of this immuneACCESS table, which keeps in-frame sequences only. Checked studies attribute under half of the gap to unresolved V genes and leave the rest unexplained. That table gives V, J and clone size, and the DNA gave D and trimming. Here the sample has some 260,000 clones; about 80% occur a single time. The ten most abundant clones make up around 3.9% of the sample.

Participants in the prospective study were enrolled through a virtual design, were aged 18 to 89 years, and lived in about 25 United States geographic areas. In the prospective study, cohorts were assigned on the basis of participant-reported clinical history obtained from a screening survey and a study questionnaire. Mobile phlebotomists in the prospective study collected whole blood, serum and a nasopharyngeal or oropharyngeal swab from every participant. Over a 2-month period, participants in the prospective study had the option of providing additional blood draws and questionnaires. Before DNA extraction, blood samples from the prospective study were shipped at room temperature or frozen. Only one count was recorded for this clone. Its antigen remains undetermined. Base qualities are not recorded, but no much larger clone differs from it by a single base. In the same sample, other DNA sequences code for this CDR3.

Specimen: PBMCs or T cells enriched from blood (not recorded which). This TCR was sampled from a man aged 30 to 45 with acute COVID-19.

CDR3 loop: CATSDRGTGYGYTF. Here is the DNA: TGTGCCACCAGTGATAGGGGGACAGGGTATGGCTACACCTTC. This chain joins TRBV24-1 to TRBJ1-2; 9 nucleotides in the junction match TRBD1. From the cysteine through the phenylalanine, the CDR3 covers 14 amino acids. Kept here is only the CDR3 DNA, which spans 42 bases and is read in frame from base 1. The junction shows trimming of 3 bases on V and 5 bases on J, and the gene matches do not reach 3 bases of it. The germline V gene specifies KGHDR as CDR1 and SFDVKD as CDR2.